A selection of T cell receptor beta chains follows, all from one sample in a study of OX40 agonist ivuxolimab in advanced cancers. Only in-frame clones appear in the TCRdb table, and some are missing; sequencing was by immunoSEQ multiplex PCR. The data hold about 77,000 clones, with 75% to 90% observed a single time. The input for sequencing was CD4+ or CD8+ T cells sorted from blood, taken in a trial of the OX40 agonist ivuxolimab. These receptors were taken from an adult with an advanced solid tumor such as melanoma, head and neck, liver or kidney cancer. The CDR3 runs from the conserved cysteine through the conserved F or W. The order of the fields is CDR3 protein, CDR3 DNA, clone size, J gene, D gene, V gene. The D gene is left open where the match is weak. For some rows the clone size is stated as once, few or many, or as a class when expanded; others skip it.

CATSRDPRDGYTF | TGTGCCACCAGCAGGGATCCAAGGGACGGCTACACCTTC | . | TRBJ1-2 | . | TRBV15
CASSPIRGQGLQETQYF | TGTGCCAGCAGCCCAATCCGTGGACAGGGACTGCAAGAGACCCAGTACTTC | . | TRBJ2-5 | TRBD1 | TRBV4-2
CASRLPQGSVDSPLHF | TGTGCCAGCAGACTCCCCCAGGGTTCGGTGGATTCACCCCTCCACTTT | few | TRBJ1-6 | . | TRBV16
CASSYLDRTGMGYTF | TGTGCCAGCAGTTATTTGGACAGAACCGGTATGGGCTACACCTTC | . | TRBJ1-2 | . | TRBV6-5
CASSHRDRIYEQYF | TGTGCCAGCAGCCACCGGGATCGGATCTACGAGCAGTACTTC | few | TRBJ2-7 | . | TRBV7-9
CASSRAPATNEKLFF | TGTGCCAGCAGCAGGGCTCCGGCAACTAATGAAAAACTGTTTTTT | . | TRBJ1-4 | . | TRBV5-4
CASGLFTGELFF | TGTGCTAGTGGTTTGTTCACCGGGGAGCTGTTTTTT | . | TRBJ2-2 | . | TRBV12-5
CASSLVLRLTEAFF | TGTGCCAGCAGCTTAGTTCTAAGACTCACGGAAGCTTTCTTT | . | TRBJ1-1 | . | TRBV11-2
CASLAANEQFF | TGTGCCAGCCTAGCGGCCAATGAGCAGTTCTTC | few | TRBJ2-1 | TRBD2 | TRBV2
CASSQAAGTAGEQYF | TGTGCCAGCAGCCAGGCCGCCGGGACAGCCGGCGAGCAGTACTTC | few | TRBJ2-7 | TRBD1 | TRBV4-2
CASSTSGGIGEAFF | TGTGCCAGCAGCACAAGTGGAGGGATCGGTGAAGCTTTCTTT | . | TRBJ1-1 | . | TRBV6-5
CASSSPSTGRHGYTF | TGTGCCAGCAGTTCCCCCTCCACAGGGCGACATGGCTACACCTTC | . | TRBJ1-2 | . | TRBV27
CASSEGGQPQHF | TGTGCCAGCAGTGAAGGAGGGCAGCCCCAGCATTTT | . | TRBJ1-5 | . | TRBV6-1
CSARDEKLFF | TGCAGTGCTAGAGATGAAAAACTGTTTTTT | . | TRBJ1-4 | . | TRBV20-1
CASSLVPLGRGYEQYF | TGTGCCAGCAGCTTAGTTCCTCTCGGCAGGGGGTACGAGCAGTACTTC | . | TRBJ2-7 | TRBD1 | TRBV7-2
CASRSSGGLSSYNEQFF | TGCGCCAGCAGATCTAGCGGGGGCCTGAGCTCCTACAATGAGCAGTTCTTC | . | TRBJ2-1 | TRBD2 | TRBV5-1
CASSLGTGGNEQFF | TGTGCCAGCAGCTTAGGGACTGGGGGTAATGAGCAGTTCTTC | . | TRBJ2-1 | . | TRBV7-3
CAGGSSRETQYF | TGTGCCGGGGGATCTAGCAGAGAGACCCAGTACTTC | . | TRBJ2-5 | . | TRBV25-1
CASSLAGLADDNEQFF | TGTGCCAGCAGCTTGGCGGGACTAGCGGACGACAATGAGCAGTTCTTC | . | TRBJ2-1 | TRBD2 | TRBV5-4
CAISEGQYGYTF | TGTGCCATCAGTGAAGGGCAGTATGGCTACACCTTC | . | TRBJ1-2 | . | TRBV10-3
CASSQGAQGSPQHF | TGTGCCAGCAGCCAAGGGGCACAGGGCTCGCCCCAGCATTTT | . | TRBJ1-5 | . | TRBV14
CASRDRGTGELFF | TGTGCCAGCCGGGACAGGGGCACCGGGGAGCTGTTTTTT | . | TRBJ2-2 | TRBD1 | TRBV6-5
CASSLARGGYGYTF | TGTGCCAGCAGCTTGGCAAGGGGGGGCTATGGCTACACCTTC | few | TRBJ1-2 | . | TRBV5-4
CASRGGLRGLPLETQYF | TGTGCCAGCAGGGGGGGACTCAGGGGACTTCCCCTGGAGACCCAGTACTTC | . | TRBJ2-5 | . | TRBV2
CASSYWTDNSPLHF | TGTGCCAGCAGCTATTGGACAGATAATTCACCCCTCCACTTT | . | TRBJ1-6 | . | TRBV7-8
CAIRPTSGGLSSYEQYF | TGTGCCATCAGGCCCACTAGCGGGGGGTTGAGCTCCTACGAGCAGTACTTC | . | TRBJ2-7 | TRBD2 | TRBV10-3
CASSLQGAGNSPLHF | TGTGCCAGCAGCTTGCAGGGGGCTGGGAATTCACCCCTCCACTTT | . | TRBJ1-6 | TRBD1 | TRBV5-5
CASRDSSQYHEKLFF | TGTGCCAGCAGGGACAGTTCCCAATACCATGAAAAACTGTTTTTT | . | TRBJ1-4 | TRBD1 | TRBV10-3
CASSQPGLAEKSYNEQFF | TGTGCCAGTAGTCAGCCGGGACTAGCGGAAAAAAGCTACAATGAGCAGTTCTTC | . | TRBJ2-1 | TRBD2 | TRBV19
CASSQEVRDQYYGYTF | TGTGCCAGCAGCCAAGAGGTCAGGGATCAATACTATGGCTACACCTTC | medium-sized | TRBJ1-2 | . | TRBV4-2
CSVEAIKAGNTIYF | TGCAGCGTTGAAGCGATTAAGGCTGGAAACACCATATATTTT | . | TRBJ1-3 | . | TRBV29-1
CASSAWAGTDEKLFF | TGTGCCAGCAGTGCCTGGGCCGGGACAGACGAAAAACTGTTTTTT | . | TRBJ1-4 | TRBD1 | TRBV25-1
CASSLLDRGQAEAFF | TGTGCCAGCAGCTTATTGGACAGGGGGCAGGCTGAAGCTTTCTTT | . | TRBJ1-1 | TRBD1 | TRBV7-6
CASSTGTNNYNEQFF | TGCGCCAGCTCTACCGGGACTAACAACTACAATGAGCAGTTCTTC | . | TRBJ2-1 | TRBD2 | TRBV4-1
CAWSRHTGELFF | TGTGCCTGGAGTCGACACACCGGGGAGCTGTTTTTT | . | TRBJ2-2 | . | TRBV30
CATSPAGPSSGNTIYF | TGTGCCACCAGCCCAGCTGGACCCAGCTCTGGAAACACCATATATTTT | . | TRBJ1-3 | . | TRBV15
CASSLWSGTFTDTQYF | TGTGCCAGCAGCTTGTGGTCCGGGACGTTCACAGATACGCAGTATTTT | . | TRBJ2-3 | . | TRBV5-4
CASSLGTGGGQETQYF | TGTGCCAGCAGTTTGGGGACAGGGGGCGGGCAAGAGACCCAGTACTTC | . | TRBJ2-5 | TRBD1 | TRBV6-6
CASPTRDTQYF | TGTGCCAGCCCAACCCGAGATACGCAGTATTTT | . | TRBJ2-3 | . | TRBV6-1
CASSSNVHGELFF | TGTGCCAGCAGCTCTAATGTACACGGGGAGCTGTTTTTT | . | TRBJ2-2 | . | TRBV7-3
CAISESPQGASNQPQHF | TGTGCCATCAGTGAGTCACCTCAGGGGGCTAGCAATCAGCCCCAGCATTTT | . | TRBJ1-5 | TRBD1 | TRBV10-3
CASSPQGGNTEAFF | TGTGCCAGCAGCCCGCAGGGGGGGAACACTGAAGCTTTCTTT | . | TRBJ1-1 | TRBD1 | TRBV7-3
CAGGTGNTEAFF | TGTGCCGGCGGGACAGGGAACACTGAAGCTTTCTTT | . | TRBJ1-1 | TRBD1 | TRBV2
CASSFRTSGRNEQFF | TGTGCCAGCAGTTTTAGGACTAGCGGCAGGAATGAGCAGTTCTTC | few | TRBJ2-1 | TRBD2 | TRBV11-2
CASSLDRGNEQFF | TGTGCCAGCAGCTTAGATAGGGGAAATGAGCAGTTCTTC | . | TRBJ2-1 | . | TRBV11-2
CASSFGGAINEKLFF | TGTGCCAGCAGCTTTGGGGGGGCCATTAATGAAAAACTGTTTTTT | . | TRBJ1-4 | . | TRBV7-9
CASSYSGTGSYEQYF | TGTGCCAGCAGTTACTCAGGGACAGGGAGCTACGAGCAGTACTTC | . | TRBJ2-7 | TRBD1 | TRBV6-5
CASSRDHTDTQYF | TGTGCCAGCAGCCGGGACCACACAGATACGCAGTATTTT | . | TRBJ2-3 | . | TRBV7-3
CASSWTGGVNTEAFF | TGTGCCAGCAGCTGGACAGGGGGCGTGAACACTGAAGCTTTCTTT | . | TRBJ1-1 | TRBD1 | TRBV11-2
CASSLEPRASNQPQHF | TGCGCCAGCAGCTTGGAACCCAGGGCCTCGAATCAGCCCCAGCATTTT | . | TRBJ1-5 | . | TRBV5-1
CASSLELGTDTQYF | TGTGCCAGCAGCTTGGAACTCGGCACAGATACGCAGTATTTT | . | TRBJ2-3 | . | TRBV5-5
CSATGLEQFF | TGCAGTGCTACGGGACTTGAGCAGTTCTTC | once | TRBJ2-1 | . | TRBV20-1
CASSPTRGWYYNEQFF | TGTGCCAGCAGTCCCACTCGAGGGTGGTACTACAATGAGCAGTTCTTC | . | TRBJ2-1 | . | TRBV27
CASTQPRGLGTDTQYF | TGTGCCAGCACACAACCTCGGGGACTTGGCACAGATACGCAGTATTTT | . | TRBJ2-3 | . | TRBV2
CASSLTGALAPPADTQYF | TGTGCCAGCAGCTTAACGGGAGCGCTAGCCCCTCCAGCAGATACGCAGTATTTT | . | TRBJ2-3 | . | TRBV7-3
CASSRLAGGPHGMNEQFF | TGTGCCAGCAGTCGGCTAGCGGGAGGGCCCCATGGAATGAATGAGCAGTTCTTC | . | TRBJ2-1 | TRBD2 | TRBV2
CASSVVGRGSEQYF | TGTGCCAGCAGCGTAGTGGGGAGAGGGAGCGAGCAGTACTTC | once | TRBJ2-7 | . | TRBV9
CASSLAGQSNQPQHF | TGTGCCAGCAGCTTAGCTGGACAGTCTAATCAGCCCCAGCATTTT | . | TRBJ1-5 | . | TRBV7-9